This T cell receptor (beta chain) was retrieved from a study of PD-1 blockade in classical Hodgkin lymphoma. The study's findings and limits: CD4+ TCR diversity, unlike CD8+, rose significantly by C4D1. Diminished baseline TCR diversity has been reported in newly diagnosed patients relative to healthy donors. Complete responders had baseline diversity similar to newly diagnosed patients.

Relapses following autologous stem cell transplantation were seen in all patients, with brentuximab vedotin exposure varying. Comment on this clone: The antigen is not known.

The germline gives CDR1 SGHAT, CDR2 FQDESV (reference sequence). V was shortened by 0 bases and J by 7 bases, with 9 bases between the two germline ends. The CDR3 totals 13 residues. Libraries were prepared by immunoSEQ multiplex PCR; TCRdb keeps only in-frame clonotypes and omits some of them. The table has thousands of clones, roughly 61% seen once. This receptor was taken from a human donor with classical Hodgkin lymphoma. V and J are TRBV11-1 and TRBJ1-1, with D possibly matching TRBD1 (5 bases). The specimen was peripheral blood mononuclear cells (PBMCs), collected at baseline. The DNA for the CDR3 is TGTGCCAGCAGCTTAGCGGGGCCGTTTGAAGCTTTCTTT. It codes for CASSLAGPFEAFF.